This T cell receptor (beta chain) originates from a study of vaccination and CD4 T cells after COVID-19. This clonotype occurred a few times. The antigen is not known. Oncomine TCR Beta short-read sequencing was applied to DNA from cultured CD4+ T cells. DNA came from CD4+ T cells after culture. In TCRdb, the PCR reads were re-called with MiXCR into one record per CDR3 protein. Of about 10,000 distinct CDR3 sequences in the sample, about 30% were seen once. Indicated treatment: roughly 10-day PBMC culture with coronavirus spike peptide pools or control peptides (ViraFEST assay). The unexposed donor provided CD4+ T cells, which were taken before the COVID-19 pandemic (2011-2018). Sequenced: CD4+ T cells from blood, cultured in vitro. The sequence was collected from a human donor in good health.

The CDR3 protein is CASSPRGDEQFF. The CDR3 DNA is TGTGCCAGTAGTCCTAGGGGGGATGAGCAGTTCTTC. The chain combines TRBV19 with TRBJ2-1; D is perhaps TRBD1 or TRBD2 (6 bases each). V dropped 5 bases and J dropped 8 bases, with 10 bases sitting between them. The germline V gene has CDR1 LNHDA and CDR2 SQIVND (reference sequence). CDR3 length: 12 residues.